These 11 T cell receptor beta chains share one sample of origin, sequenced in a study of vaccination and CD4 T cells after COVID-19. Sequence data for DNA of cultured CD4+ T cells were generated by the Oncomine TCR Beta short-read assay. Using its own MiXCR run on the PCR reads, TCRdb lists one record per CDR3 protein. The sample yields some 16,000 distinct CDR3 sequences, roughly 51% seen once. These receptors have no known antigen. Treatment described: approximately nine-day PBMC culture with coronavirus spike peptide pools or control peptides (ViraFEST assay). The sample here was cultured CD4+ T cells from blood, taken after SARS-CoV-2 vaccination. These receptors were obtained from a human donor with COVID-19.

This clonotype appeared a few times. The chain carries TRBV20-1 and TRBJ1-6, with 8 bases aligning to TRBD1. CDR1 and CDR2 (germline): DFQATT, SNEGSKA (reference sequence). This CDR3 contains 14 residues. Unmatched junction bases numbered 8, after V lost 4 bases and J lost 9 bases. In DNA, the CDR3 is TGCAGTGCTAAGTTGACAGGGGAGACTTCACCCCTCCACTTT. Encoded protein: CSAKLTGETSPLHF.

The J gene is TRBJ1-5, the V gene TRBV7-9; D call uncertain. The CDR3 runs to 13 residues. CDR1 is SEHNR, CDR2 FQNEAQ, per germline (reference sequence). V was trimmed by 1 base and J by 7 bases, leaving 8 bases between them. This CDR3 is CASSLGKGQPQHF. The CDR3 nucleotides read TGTGCCAGCAGCTTAGGCAAGGGACAGCCCCAGCATTTT.

The rearrangement links TRBV28 to TRBJ1-5; D remains unclear. The CDR3 sequence is 13 residues long. Germline values: CDR1 MDHEN, CDR2 SYDVKM. V was trimmed by 7 bases and J by 4 bases, leaving 11 bases between them. CDR3: CASIGWGNQPQHF. In nucleotides, the CDR3 is TGTGCCAGCATCGGATGGGGAAATCAGCCCCAGCATTTT. Full variable domain (outside the CDR3, taken from reference TRBV28 and TRBJ1-5): DVKVTQSSRYLVKRTGEKVFLECVQDMDHENMFWYRQDPGLGLRLIYFSYDVKMKEKGDIPEGYSVSREKKERFSLILESASTNQTSMYLCASIGWGNQPQHFGDGTRLSIL.

The genes are TRBV6-4 and TRBJ2-5; TRBD2 matches 7 bases. J was trimmed by 4 bases and V by 0 bases; bases with no gene match: 5. CDR3 length: 15 amino acids. Germline V lookup: CDR1 MRHNA, CDR2 SNTAGT. This CDR3 is CASSDSWGGPETQYF. In nucleotides, the CDR3 is TGTGCCAGCAGTGACTCGTGGGGGGGTCCAGAGACCCAGTACTTC.

This chain uses TRBV6-2 or TRBV6-3 with TRBJ2-3; D remains unclear. Trimming cost V 7 bases and J 0 bases, with 2 bases left between them. This CDR3 contains 11 residues. Germline lookup yields CDR1 MNHEY and CDR2 SVGEGT. Written as DNA, the CDR3 is TGTGCCAGCACCAGCACAGATACGCAGTATTTT. Its translation: CASTSTDTQYF.

The rearrangement uses TRBV6-1 and TRBJ1-5; a weak D match, TRBD1 (6 bases). This CDR3 is built from 15 residues. CDR1 and CDR2 from the germline V gene are MNHNS and SASEGT. V dropped 4 bases and J dropped 6 bases, with 16 bases sitting between them. The CDR3 loop is CASSGGGGGGQPQHF. CDR3 bases: TGTGCCAGCAGTGGAGGGGGGGGAGGTGGTCAGCCCCAGCATTTT.

CDR3 coding DNA: TGTGCCAGTAATGTAGACAGGAGCTCCTACGAGCAGTACTTC. It codes for CASNVDRSSYEQYF. The V gene is TRBV6-1, the J gene TRBJ2-7; tentatively, D is TRBD1 (6 bases). The CDR3 contains 14 residues. The ends were cut back, 9 bases at V and 0 bases at J, with 15 bases in the middle. Germline CDR1 and CDR2: MNHNS and SASEGT.

There are a few counts of this clonotype. CDR3 protein: CSARDQSYGELFF. The CDR3 nucleotides are TGCAGTGCTAGAGATCAAAGTTACGGGGAGCTGTTTTTT. V usage is TRBV20-1 and J usage is TRBJ2-2; no clear D. Germline CDR1 and CDR2: DFQATT and SNEGSKA (reference sequence). V lost 0 bases and J 7 bases, leaving 9 bases between the germline ends. There are 13 residues in the CDR3.

The rearrangement uses TRBV6-5 and TRBJ1-4; D possibly corresponds to TRBD1 (6 bases). CDR3 length: 16 amino acids. The germline CDR1 and CDR2 sequences are MNHEY and SVGAGI. V was trimmed by 4 bases and J by 8 bases, leaving 20 bases between them. The CDR3 sequence is CASSSGTPTRGEKLFF. In nucleotides, the CDR3 is TGTGCCAGCAGTTCCGGGACACCCACCCGAGGGGAAAAACTGTTTTTT.

The V and J genes are TRBV6-5 and TRBJ2-3; TRBD1 agrees at 9 bases. Germline CDR1 is MNHEY and CDR2 is SVGAGI. With 5 bases clipped from V and 2 bases from J, the junction kept 8 bases outside the gene matches. CDR3 length: 16 residues. CDR3 DNA sequence: TGTGCCAGCAGTAACTACAGGGGGCGGATCACAGATACGCAGTATTTT. It translates to CASSNYRGRITDTQYF.

The CDR3 bases are TGTGCCACCAGCAGAGATATCGGTAGCAATCAGCCCCAGCATTTT. It is translated as CATSRDIGSNQPQHF. This sequence joins TRBV15 and TRBJ1-5; no firm D call. V was trimmed by 0 bases and J by 0 bases, leaving 6 bases between them. The CDR3 totals 15 residues. Germline V gene sequence: CDR1 LNHNV, CDR2 YYDKDF (reference sequence). Using reference TRBV15 and TRBJ1-5 for the parts outside the CDR3, the full variable domain is DAMVIQNPRYQVTQFGKPVTLSCSQTLNHNVMYWYQQKSSQAPKLLFHYYDKDFNNEADTPDNFQSRRPNTSFCFLDIRSPGLGDTAMYLCATSRDIGSNQPQHFGDGTRLSIL.